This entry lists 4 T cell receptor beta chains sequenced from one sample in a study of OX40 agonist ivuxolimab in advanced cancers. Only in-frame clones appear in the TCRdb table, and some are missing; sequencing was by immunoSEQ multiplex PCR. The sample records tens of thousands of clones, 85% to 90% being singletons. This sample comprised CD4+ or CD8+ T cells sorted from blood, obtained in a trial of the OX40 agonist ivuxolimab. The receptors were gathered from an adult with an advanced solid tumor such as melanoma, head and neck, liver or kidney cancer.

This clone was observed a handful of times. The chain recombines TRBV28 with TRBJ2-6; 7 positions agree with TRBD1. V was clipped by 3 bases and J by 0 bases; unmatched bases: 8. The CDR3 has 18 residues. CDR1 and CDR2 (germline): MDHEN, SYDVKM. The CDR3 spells CASSFMGQTFSGANVLTF. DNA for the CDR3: TGTGCCAGCAGTTTTATGGGACAGACATTCTCTGGGGCCAACGTCCTGACTTTC.

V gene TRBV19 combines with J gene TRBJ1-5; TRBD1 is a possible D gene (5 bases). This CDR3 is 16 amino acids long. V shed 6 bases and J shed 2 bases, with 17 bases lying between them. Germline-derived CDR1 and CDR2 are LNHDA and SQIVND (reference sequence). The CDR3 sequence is CASSHSGARGNQPQHF. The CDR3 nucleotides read TGTGCCAGTAGCCACAGTGGGGCCCGGGGCAATCAGCCCCAGCATTTT. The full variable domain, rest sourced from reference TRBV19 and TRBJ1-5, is DGGITQSPKYLFRKEGQNVTLSCEQNLNHDAMYWYRQDPGQGLRLIYYSQIVNDFQKGDIAEGYSVSREKKESFPLTVTSAQKNPTAFYLCASSHSGARGNQPQHFGDGTRLSIL.

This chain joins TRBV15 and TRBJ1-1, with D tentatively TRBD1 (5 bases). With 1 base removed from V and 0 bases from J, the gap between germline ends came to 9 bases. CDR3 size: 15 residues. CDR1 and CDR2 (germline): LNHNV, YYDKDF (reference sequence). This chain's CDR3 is CATSRGGRVNTEAFF. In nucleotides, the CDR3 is TGTGCCACCAGCAGAGGGGGCAGGGTGAACACTGAAGCTTTCTTT.

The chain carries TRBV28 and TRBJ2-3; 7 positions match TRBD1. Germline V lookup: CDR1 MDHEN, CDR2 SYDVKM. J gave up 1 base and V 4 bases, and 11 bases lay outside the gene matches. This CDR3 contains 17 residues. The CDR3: CASSSRRDRFRTDTQYF. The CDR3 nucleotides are TGTGCCAGCAGTTCGCGCCGGGACAGATTCCGCACAGATACGCAGTATTTT.